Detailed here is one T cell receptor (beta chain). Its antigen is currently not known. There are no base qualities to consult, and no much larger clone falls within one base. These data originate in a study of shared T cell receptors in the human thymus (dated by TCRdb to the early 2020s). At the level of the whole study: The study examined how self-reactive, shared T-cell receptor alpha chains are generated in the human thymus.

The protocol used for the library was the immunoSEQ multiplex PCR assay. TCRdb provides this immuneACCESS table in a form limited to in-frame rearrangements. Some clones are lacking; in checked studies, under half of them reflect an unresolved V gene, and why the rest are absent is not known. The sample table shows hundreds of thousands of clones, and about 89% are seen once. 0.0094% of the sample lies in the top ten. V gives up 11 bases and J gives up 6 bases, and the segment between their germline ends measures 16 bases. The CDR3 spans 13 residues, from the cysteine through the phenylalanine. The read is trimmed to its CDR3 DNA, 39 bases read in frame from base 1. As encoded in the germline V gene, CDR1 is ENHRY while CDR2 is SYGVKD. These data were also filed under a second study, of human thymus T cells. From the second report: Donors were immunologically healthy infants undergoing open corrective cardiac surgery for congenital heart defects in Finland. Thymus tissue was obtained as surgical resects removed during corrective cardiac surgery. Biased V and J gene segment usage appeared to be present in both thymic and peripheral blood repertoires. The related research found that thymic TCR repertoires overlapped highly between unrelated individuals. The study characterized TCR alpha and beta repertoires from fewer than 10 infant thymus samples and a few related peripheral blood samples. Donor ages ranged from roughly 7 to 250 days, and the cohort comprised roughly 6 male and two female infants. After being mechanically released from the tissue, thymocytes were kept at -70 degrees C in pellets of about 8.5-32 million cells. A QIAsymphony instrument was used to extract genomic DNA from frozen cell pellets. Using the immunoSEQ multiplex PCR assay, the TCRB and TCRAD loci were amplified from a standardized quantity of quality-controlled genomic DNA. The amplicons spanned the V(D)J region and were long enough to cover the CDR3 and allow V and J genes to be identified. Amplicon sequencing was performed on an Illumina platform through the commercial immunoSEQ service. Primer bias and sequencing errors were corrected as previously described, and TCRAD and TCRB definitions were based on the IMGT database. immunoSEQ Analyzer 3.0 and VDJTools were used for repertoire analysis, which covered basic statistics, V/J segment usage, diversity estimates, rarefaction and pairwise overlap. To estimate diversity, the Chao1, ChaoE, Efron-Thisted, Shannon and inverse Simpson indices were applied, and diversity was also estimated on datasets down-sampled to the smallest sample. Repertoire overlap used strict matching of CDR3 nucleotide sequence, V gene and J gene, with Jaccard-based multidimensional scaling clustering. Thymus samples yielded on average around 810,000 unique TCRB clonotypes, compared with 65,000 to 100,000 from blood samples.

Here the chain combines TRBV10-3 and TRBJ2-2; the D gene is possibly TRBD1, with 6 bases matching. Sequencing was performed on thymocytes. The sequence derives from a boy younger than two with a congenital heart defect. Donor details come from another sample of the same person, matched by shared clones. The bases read TGTGCCGTTCGGGAAGAGGGGGCCGGGGAGCTGTTTTTT. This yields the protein CAVREEGAGELFF.